This T cell receptor (beta chain) stems from a study of blood T cell repertoires in COVID-19. Study information: The analysed material was cDNA or gDNA that came from T cells, B-cell-depleted T cells, or PBMCs.

Original analysis: From reference gene primer amplification, estimates of nucleated cell counts were derived. Method: immunoSEQ multiplex PCR; TCRdb's copy keeps in-frame clones and lacks some. V and J calls and clone size are given by that table; D and trimming were obtained from the DNA. The data contain approximately 94,000 clones, under 90% of them singletons. This CDR3 comprises 17 residues. V shed 0 bases, J shed 5 bases, and the junction held 7 bases outside the gene matches. Germline CDR1 SGHVS, CDR2 FNYEAQ. This TCR was sampled from a human donor in a cohort sampled during active COVID-19. The sample was peripheral blood. V and J are TRBV7-6 and TRBJ2-5, with TRBD2 matching over 12 bases. CDR3 sequence (DNA): TGTGCCAGCAGCTTAGCAGAACTAGCGGGAGGAGCGGAGACCCAGTACTTC. Its translation: CASSLAELAGGAETQYF. The full variable domain, in which reference TRBV7-6 and TRBJ2-5 provide the parts outside the CDR3, is GAGVSQSPRYKVTKRGQDVALRCDPISGHVSLYWYRQALGQGPEFLTYFNYEAQQDKSGLPNDRFSAERPEGSISTLTIQRTEQRDSAMYRCASSLAELAGGAETQYFGPGTRLLVL.